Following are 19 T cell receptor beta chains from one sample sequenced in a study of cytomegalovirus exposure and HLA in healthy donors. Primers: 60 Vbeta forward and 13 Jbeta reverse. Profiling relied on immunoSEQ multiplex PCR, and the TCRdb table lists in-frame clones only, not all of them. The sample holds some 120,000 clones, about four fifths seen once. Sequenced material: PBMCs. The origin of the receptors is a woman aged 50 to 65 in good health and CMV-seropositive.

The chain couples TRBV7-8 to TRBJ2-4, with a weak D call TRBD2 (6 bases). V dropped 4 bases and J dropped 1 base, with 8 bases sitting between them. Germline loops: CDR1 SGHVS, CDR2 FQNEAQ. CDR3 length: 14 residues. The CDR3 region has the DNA TGTGCCAGCAGCTCCGGGGGTGCCAAAAACATTCAGTACTTC. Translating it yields CASSSGGAKNIQYF.

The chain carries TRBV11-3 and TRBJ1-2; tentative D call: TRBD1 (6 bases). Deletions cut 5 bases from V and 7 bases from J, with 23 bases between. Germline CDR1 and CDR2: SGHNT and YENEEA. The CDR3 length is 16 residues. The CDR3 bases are TGTGCCAGCAGCATAAGAGTGGGGGCTGCCCGGATTGGCTACACCTTC. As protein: CASSIRVGAARIGYTF.

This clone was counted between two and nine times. The CDR3 DNA is TGTGCCAGCAGCTACCCCAGCGGTTCCAATGAGCAGTTCTTC. Protein: CASSYPSGSNEQFF. The V gene is TRBV7-9, the J gene TRBJ2-1; maybe TRBD2 (5 bases). Germline values: CDR1 SEHNR, CDR2 FQNEAQ (reference sequence). The V gene lost 4 bases and the J gene lost 6 bases, with 13 bases spanning the gap. The CDR3 covers 14 residues.

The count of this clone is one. The CDR3 sequence: CASRGRTSGNEQFF. The CDR3 coding sequence is TGTGCCAGCAGGGGCCGGACTAGCGGAAATGAGCAGTTCTTC. V and J are TRBV6-6 and TRBJ2-1; 10 bases match TRBD2. This CDR3 is 14 amino acids long. Germline trimming cut 6 bases from V and 7 bases from J; bases unmatched to any gene: 6. Germline V gene sequence: CDR1 MNHNY, CDR2 SVGAGI (reference sequence).

The CDR3 region has the DNA TGTGCCAGCAGTGCTACAGGGGGAGTCCCCTACGAGCAGTACTTC. It translates to CASSATGGVPYEQYF. The chain employs TRBV27 and TRBJ2-7, with 8 bases lining up with TRBD1. The CDR3 has 15 residues. V lost 5 bases, J lost 2 bases, and 8 bases stayed unmatched. CDR1 and CDR2 (germline): MNHEY, SMNVEV (reference sequence).

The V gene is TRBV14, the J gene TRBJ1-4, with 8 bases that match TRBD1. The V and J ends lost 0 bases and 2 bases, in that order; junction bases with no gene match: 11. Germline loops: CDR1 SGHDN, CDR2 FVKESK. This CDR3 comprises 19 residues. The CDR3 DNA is TGTGCCAGCAGCCAAGAGCGGTACGAACAGGGGGTGACTAATGAAAAACTGTTTTTT. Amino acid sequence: CASSQERYEQGVTNEKLFF.

The CDR3 protein is CASTLLSGRSTDTQYF. CDR3 DNA: TGTGCCAGCACCCTTCTTAGCGGGAGGAGCACAGATACGCAGTATTTT. The chain has TRBV7-8 and TRBJ2-3; 10 positions agree with TRBD2. Germline CDR1 SGHVS, CDR2 FQNEAQ. The V and J ends lost 7 bases and 0 bases, in that order; junction bases with no gene match: 7. The CDR3 has 16 residues.

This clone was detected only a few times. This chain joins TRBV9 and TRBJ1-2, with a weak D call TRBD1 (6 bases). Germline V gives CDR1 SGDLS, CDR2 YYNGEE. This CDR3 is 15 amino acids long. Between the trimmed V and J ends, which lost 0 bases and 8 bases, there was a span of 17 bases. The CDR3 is CASSVGEGGGPGYTF. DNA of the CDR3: TGTGCCAGCAGCGTAGGGGAAGGCGGGGGGCCCGGCTACACCTTC. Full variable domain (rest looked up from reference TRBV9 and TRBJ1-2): DSGVTQTPKHLITATGQRVTLRCSPRSGDLSVYWYQQSLDQGLQFLIQYYNGEERAKGNILERFSAQQFPDLHSELNLSSLELGDSALYFCASSVGEGGGPGYTFGSGTRLTVV.

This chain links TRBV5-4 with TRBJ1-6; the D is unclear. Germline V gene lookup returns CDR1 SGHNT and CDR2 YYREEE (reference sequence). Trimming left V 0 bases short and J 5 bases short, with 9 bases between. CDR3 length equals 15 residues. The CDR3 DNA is TGTGCCAGCAGCTTGGGGCTCCTGGATAATTCACCCCTCCACTTT. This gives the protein CASSLGLLDNSPLHF.

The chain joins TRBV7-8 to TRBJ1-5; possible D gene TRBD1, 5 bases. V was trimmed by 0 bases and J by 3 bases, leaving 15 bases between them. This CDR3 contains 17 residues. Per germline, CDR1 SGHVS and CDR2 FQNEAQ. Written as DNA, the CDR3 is TGTGCCAGCAGCTTAGCGCCTTTAGGGGTCACCAATCAGCCCCAGCATTTT. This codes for CASSLAPLGVTNQPQHF.

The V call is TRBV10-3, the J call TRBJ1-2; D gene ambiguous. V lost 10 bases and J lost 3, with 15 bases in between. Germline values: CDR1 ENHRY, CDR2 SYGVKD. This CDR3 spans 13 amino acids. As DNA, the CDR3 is TGTGCCACCCGGCTGCGGGAGGACTATGGCTACACCTTC. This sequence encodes CATRLREDYGYTF.

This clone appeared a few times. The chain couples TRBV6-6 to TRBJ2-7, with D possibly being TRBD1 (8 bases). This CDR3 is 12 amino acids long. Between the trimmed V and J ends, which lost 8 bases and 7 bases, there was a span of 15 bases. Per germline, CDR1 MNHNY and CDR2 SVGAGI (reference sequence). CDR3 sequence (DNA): TGTGCCAGCGGACAGGGAGGGGAAGAGCAGTACTTC. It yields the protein CASGQGGEEQYF.

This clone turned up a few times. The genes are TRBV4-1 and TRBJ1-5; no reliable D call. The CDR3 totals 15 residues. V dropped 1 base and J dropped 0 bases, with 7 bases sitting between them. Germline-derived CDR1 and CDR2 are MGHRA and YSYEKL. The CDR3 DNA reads TGCGCCAGCAGCCAAGGGACTCTTAGCAATCAGCCCCAGCATTTT. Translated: CASSQGTLSNQPQHF.

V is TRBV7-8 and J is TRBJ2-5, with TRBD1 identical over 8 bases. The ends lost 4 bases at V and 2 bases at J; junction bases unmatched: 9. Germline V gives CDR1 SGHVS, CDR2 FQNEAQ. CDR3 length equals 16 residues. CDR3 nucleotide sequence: TGTGCCAGCAGCTCACATAGTACAGGGGGTCAAGAGACCCAGTACTTC. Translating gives CASSSHSTGGQETQYF.

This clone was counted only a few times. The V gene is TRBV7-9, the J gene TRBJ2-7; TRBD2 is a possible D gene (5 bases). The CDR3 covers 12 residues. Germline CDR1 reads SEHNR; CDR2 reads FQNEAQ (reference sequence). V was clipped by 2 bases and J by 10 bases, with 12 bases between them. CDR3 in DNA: TGTGCCAGCAGCTTATCGCCTAGCATCCAGTACTTC. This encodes CASSLSPSIQYF. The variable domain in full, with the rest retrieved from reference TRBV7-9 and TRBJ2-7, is DTGVSQNPRHKITKRGQNVTFRCDPISEHNRLYWYRQTLGQGPEFLTYFQNEAQLEKSRLLSDRFSAERPKGSFSTLEIQRTEQGDSAMYLCASSLSPSIQYFGPGTRLTVT.

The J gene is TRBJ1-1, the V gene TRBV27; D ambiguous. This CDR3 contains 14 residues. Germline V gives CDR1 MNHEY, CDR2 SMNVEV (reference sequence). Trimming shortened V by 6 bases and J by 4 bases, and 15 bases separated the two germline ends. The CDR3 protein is CASSPEPRPTEAFF. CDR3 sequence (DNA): TGTGCCAGCAGCCCGGAGCCCCGGCCCACTGAAGCTTTCTTT.

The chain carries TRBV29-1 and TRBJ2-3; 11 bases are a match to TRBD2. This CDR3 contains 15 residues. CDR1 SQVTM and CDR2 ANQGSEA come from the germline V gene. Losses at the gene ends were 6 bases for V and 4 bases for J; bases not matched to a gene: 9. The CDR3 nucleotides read TGCAGCGTGCCTGTAGCGGGGGGGAGGGCAGATACGCAGTATTTT. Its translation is CSVPVAGGRADTQYF.

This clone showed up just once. The CDR3 DNA is TGCGCCAGCAGCCAACTCCATACGGGGATAGGTGAGCAGTTCTTC. Protein product: CASSQLHTGIGEQFF. The rearrangement uses TRBV4-3 and TRBJ2-1, with a possible D match to TRBD2 (5 bases). The CDR3 loop spans 15 amino acids. The V and J ends lost 2 bases and 9 bases respectively, with 17 bases between them. In germline, CDR1 is LGHNA, CDR2 YSLEER.

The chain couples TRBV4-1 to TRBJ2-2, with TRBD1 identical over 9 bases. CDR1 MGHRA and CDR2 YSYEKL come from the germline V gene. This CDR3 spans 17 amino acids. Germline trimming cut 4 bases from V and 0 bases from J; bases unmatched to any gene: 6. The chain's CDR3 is CASSRTGQGPNTGELFF. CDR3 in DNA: TGCGCCAGCAGCCGTACAGGACAGGGGCCGAACACCGGGGAGCTGTTTTTT.